The 13 T cell receptor beta chains presented below share a single source sample, sequenced in a study of graft-versus-host responses after intestinal transplantation. Measured with immunoSEQ multiplex PCR; TCRdb has only the in-frame clones, and not every one. Of some 110,000 clones in the sample, roughly nine tenths are singletons; the top ten hold approximately 0.18%. Their specific antigens are unknown. The material sequenced was unstimulated CD4+ T cells sorted from spleen or lymph node cells, taken before intestinal transplant. These receptors were obtained from a human donor who received an intestinal transplant.

The gene calls are TRBV18 and TRBJ1-5; D is perhaps TRBD1 (5 bases). Trimming took off 4 bases at V and 1 base at J, with 14 bases between the two ends. CDR1 and CDR2 from the germline V gene are KGHSH and LQKENI. This CDR3 is built from 16 residues. As DNA, the CDR3 is TGTGCCAGCTCACTAGGGAAGGACAAGAGCAATCAGCCCCAGCATTTT. Protein: CASSLGKDKSNQPQHF.

V usage is TRBV11-2 and J usage is TRBJ1-3; no clear D gene. The CDR3 is 14 residues long. V gave up 4 bases and J gave up 3 bases, with 10 bases separating them. Germline V gives CDR1 SGHAT, CDR2 FQNNGV. In DNA, the CDR3 is TGTGCCAGCAGCTCCATTAGAGGTGGAAACACCATATATTTT. It translates to CASSSIRGGNTIYF.

V and J are TRBV6-5 and TRBJ1-2, with 9 bases identical to TRBD1. The length of the CDR3 is 15 residues. Per germline, CDR1 MNHEY and CDR2 SVGAGI. V lost 2 bases to trimming and J lost 4 bases; unmatched junction nucleotides: 5. DNA for the CDR3: TGTGCCAGCAGTTACCACGGACAGGGGACCTATGGCTACACCTTC. Translating it yields CASSYHGQGTYGYTF.

The J gene is TRBJ2-2, the V gene TRBV27; 7 nucleotides match TRBD1. The CDR3 is 17 residues long. Germline V gene data show CDR1 as MNHEY and CDR2 as SMNVEV (reference sequence). The trim removed 3 bases at V and 4 bases at J, leaving 11 bases unmatched. In DNA, the CDR3 is TGTGCCAGCAGTTTTTACCGTCGACAGGGTTTCACCGGGGAGCTGTTTTTT. Translating it yields CASSFYRRQGFTGELFF.

The chain employs TRBV5-4 and TRBJ1-1, with D maybe TRBD1 (6 bases). V lost 0 bases, J lost 4 bases, and 16 bases lay in between. The CDR3 spans 16 residues. Germline-derived CDR1 and CDR2 are SGHNT and YYREEE (reference sequence). CDR3 in DNA: TGTGCCAGCAGCTTGGACAGGGTGGGGCAGGTCACTGAAGCTTTCTTT. It codes for CASSLDRVGQVTEAFF. Variable domain in full (rest from reference TRBV5-4 and TRBJ1-1): ETGVTQSPTHLIKTRGQQVTLRCSSQSGHNTVSWYQQALGQGPQFIFQYYREEENGRGNFPPRFSGLQFPNYSSELNVNALELDDSALYLCASSLDRVGQVTEAFFGQGTRLTVV.

V usage is TRBV7-6 and J usage is TRBJ2-7; TRBD2 might be the D (6 bases). Deletions cut 4 bases from V and 2 bases from J, with 12 bases between. This CDR3 contains 14 residues. The germline V gene encodes CDR1 SGHVS and CDR2 FNYEAQ. Here the CDR3 DNA reads TGTGCCAGCAGCTCTAGCGAGCGCCCCTACGAGCAGTACTTC. This encodes CASSSSERPYEQYF.

The chain combines TRBV10-1 with TRBJ2-3, with 10 bases aligning to TRBD2. This CDR3 comprises 16 residues. Germline CDR1 WNHNN, CDR2 SYGVQD (reference sequence). V shed 2 bases and J 1 base; nucleotides not matched to a gene: 3. The CDR3 region is CASSEPGLAGTDTQYF. The DNA for the CDR3 is TGCGCCAGCAGTGAGCCCGGACTAGCGGGCACAGATACGCAGTATTTT.

This rearrangement joins TRBV5-5 to TRBJ2-2; 8 bases fit TRBD1. V was pared by 1 base and J by 6 bases, with 8 bases of the junction left unmatched. CDR3 length: 16 amino acids. Germline V gene data show CDR1 as SGHKS and CDR2 as YYEKEE (reference sequence). CDR3 in amino acids: CASSLFSGGVSGELFF. The CDR3 nucleotides read TGTGCCAGCAGCTTGTTTTCAGGGGGCGTTTCCGGGGAGCTGTTTTTT.

The chain couples TRBV5-6 to TRBJ2-1; possible D gene TRBD2, 7 bases. V lost 4 bases, J lost 7 bases, and 21 bases lay in between. The CDR3 runs 16 residues. Germline V gene data show CDR1 as SGHDT and CDR2 as YYEEEE. CDR3 DNA sequence: TGTGCCAGCAGCGGTGGGGGGGGGCGAATACTGAATGAGCAGTTCTTC. Translation gives CASSGGGGRILNEQFF.

The chain links TRBV18 to TRBJ1-1, with TRBD1 matching over 7 bases. The CDR3 length is 15 residues. With 1 base clipped from V and 4 bases from J, the junction kept 6 bases outside the gene matches. The germline CDR1 and CDR2 sequences are KGHSH and LQKENI. CDR3 residues: CASSPRDRGGTEAFF. For the CDR3, the DNA is TGTGCCAGCTCACCACGGGACAGAGGAGGCACTGAAGCTTTCTTT.

The gene calls are TRBV21-1 and TRBJ2-3; the D call TRBD2 from the table was never checked on the DNA. TRBV21-1 is annotated as a pseudogene. The CDR3 runs to 15 residues. CDR3 sequence: CASSKASGGTDTQYF. The CDR3 nucleotides read TGTGCCAGCAGCAAAGCTAGCGGGGGCACAGATACGCAGTATTTT.

The genes are TRBV10-2 and TRBJ2-6, with D hard to call. From germline, CDR1 is WSHSY and CDR2 SAAADI. Deletions cut 3 bases from V and 1 base from J, with 7 bases between. This CDR3 contains 15 residues. CDR3 bases: TGCGCCAGCAGTGATTCGGTTTCTGGGGCCAACGTCCTGACTTTC. The encoded protein is CASSDSVSGANVLTF.

The chain has TRBV20-1 and TRBJ1-1, with TRBD1 matching over 7 bases. Trimming at V came to 8 bases and at J to 4 bases, leaving 4 bases not matched to a gene. Per the germline V gene, CDR1 is DFQATT and CDR2 is SNEGSKA (reference sequence). CDR3 length equals 11 residues. The CDR3 DNA is TGCAGTCGACAGGGTAGCACTGAAGCTTTCTTT. It yields the protein CSRQGSTEAFF.